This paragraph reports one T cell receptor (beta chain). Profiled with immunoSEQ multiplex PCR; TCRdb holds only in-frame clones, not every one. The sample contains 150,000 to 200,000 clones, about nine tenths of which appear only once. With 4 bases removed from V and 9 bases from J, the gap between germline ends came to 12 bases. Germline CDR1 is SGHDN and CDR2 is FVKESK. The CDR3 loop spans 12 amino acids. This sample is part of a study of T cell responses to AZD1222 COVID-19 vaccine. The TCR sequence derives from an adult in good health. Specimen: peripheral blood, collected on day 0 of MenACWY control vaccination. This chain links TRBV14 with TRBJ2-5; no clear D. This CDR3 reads CASSPPVGAQYF. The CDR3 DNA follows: TGTGCCAGCAGCCCCCCCGTCGGAGCCCAGTACTTC.